The 30 T cell receptor beta chains below come from one sample, sequenced in a study of chemoradiotherapy in HPV16-positive cancers. TCRdb's copy holds only in-frame clones and misses some; the assay was immunoSEQ multiplex PCR. The repertoire holds 9,500 to 15,000 clones, with nearly 90% as singletons. This specimen was acquired from a patient who underwent chemoradiotherapy. The receptors were sampled from a human donor with HPV-associated anogenital cancer.

This chain joins TRBV5-4 and TRBJ1-2, with 9 bases identical to TRBD1. This CDR3 has 15 amino acids. Germline V CDR1 and CDR2: SGHNT, YYREEE (reference sequence). J gave up 8 bases and V 4 bases, and 12 bases lay outside the gene matches. The CDR3 here is CASSESAGQGVGYTF. DNA for the CDR3: TGTGCCAGCAGCGAATCAGCGGGACAGGGTGTGGGCTACACCTTC.

The chain recombines TRBV15 with TRBJ1-2; D remains ambiguous. The germline V gene encodes CDR1 LNHNV and CDR2 YYDKDF (reference sequence). The ends were cut back, 0 bases at V and 8 bases at J, with 16 bases in the middle. The CDR3 extends over 15 amino acids. The CDR3 protein is CATSRDFPAPGGYTF. The CDR3 DNA reads TGTGCCACCAGCAGAGACTTCCCGGCCCCTGGGGGCTACACCTTC.

This clone has just one count. J is TRBJ1-2 and V is TRBV28, with a possible D match to TRBD1 (6 bases). The germline CDR1 and CDR2 sequences are MDHEN and SYDVKM. This CDR3 comprises 14 residues. V gave up 1 base and J gave up 4 bases, with 10 bases separating them. This CDR3 reads CASSLSGDGYGYTF. CDR3 DNA sequence: TGTGCCAGCAGTTTATCAGGGGACGGCTATGGCTACACCTTC.

This rearrangement joins TRBV7-6 to TRBJ2-3, with no clear D. Trimming left V 0 bases short and J 1 base short, with 5 bases between. Germline CDR1 SGHVS, CDR2 FNYEAQ. This CDR3 has 14 amino acids. CDR3 residues: CASSLAKRTDTQYF. The CDR3 DNA sequence: TGTGCCAGCAGCTTAGCGAAGCGCACAGATACGCAGTATTTT.

This clone was detected once. J is TRBJ2-1 and V is TRBV2; D might be TRBD2 (7 bases). The CDR3 spans 14 residues. The V and J ends lost 6 bases and 4 bases respectively, with 13 bases between them. Germline loops: CDR1 SNHLY, CDR2 FYNNEI. CDR3 DNA: TGTGCCAGCAGCCTAGGGGGGGCTTACAATGAGCAGTTCTTC. Its translation: CASSLGGAYNEQFF. Full variable domain (missing parts from reference TRBV2 and TRBJ2-1): EPEVTQTPSHQVTQMGQEVILRCVPISNHLYFYWYRQILGQKVEFLVSFYNNEISEKSEIFDDQFSVERPDGSNFTLKIRSTKLEDSAMYFCASSLGGAYNEQFFGPGTRLTVL.

The rearrangement links TRBV5-4 to TRBJ2-7; D is unresolved. V shed 4 bases and J shed 4 bases, with 18 bases lying between them. The CDR3 loop spans 15 amino acids. The germline gives CDR1 SGHNT, CDR2 YYREEE (reference sequence). CDR3 sequence reads: CASSGGFMGMYEQYF. The CDR3 DNA reads as TGTGCCAGCAGCGGTGGGTTCATGGGGATGTACGAGCAGTACTTC. Supplemented by reference TRBV5-4 and TRBJ2-7, the full variable domain reads ETGVTQSPTHLIKTRGQQVTLRCSSQSGHNTVSWYQQALGQGPQFIFQYYREEENGRGNFPPRFSGLQFPNYSSELNVNALELDDSALYLCASSGGFMGMYEQYFGPGTRLTVT.

The V call is TRBV7-3, the J call TRBJ2-5, with 7 bases aligning to TRBD1. Germline V gene lookup returns CDR1 SGHTA and CDR2 FQGTGA. CDR3 size: 17 residues. J was trimmed by 2 bases and V by 5 bases; bases with no gene match: 14. The CDR3 nucleotides read TGTGCCAGCAGCCCCCGTGGGGTACCGGGACAGCAAGAGACCCAGTACTTC. Translation gives CASSPRGVPGQQETQYF.

The rearrangement joins TRBV10-3 to TRBJ2-6; TRBD1 or TRBD2 may be the D gene (5 bases each). Looked up from germline, CDR1 is ENHRY and CDR2 is SYGVKD. V lost 8 bases to trimming and J lost 4 bases, with 15 bases between them. The CDR3 runs 15 residues. The CDR3 DNA reads TGTGCCATCGGATCGTCAGGGAGCGGGGCCAACGTCCTGACTTTC. This codes for CAIGSSGSGANVLTF.

In nucleotides, the CDR3 is TGTGCCAGCGCCCGGGACAATAATAGCAATCAGCCCCAGCATTTT. Protein: CASARDNNSNQPQHF. The rearrangement joins TRBV7-3 to TRBJ1-5, with a possible D match to TRBD1 (6 bases). Germline V gene lookup returns CDR1 SGHTA and CDR2 FQGTGA. Trimming left V 8 bases short and J 0 bases short, with 14 bases between. The CDR3 contains 15 residues.

This chain uses TRBV11-1 with TRBJ2-1, with TRBD2 as a possible D gene (6 bases). The V gene's germline CDR1 is SGHAT and CDR2 FQDESV (reference sequence). This CDR3 region has 15 residues. Trimming stripped 6 bases from V and 12 bases from J, with 24 bases between. The CDR3 spells CASRGGTGYLGGQFF. CDR3 coding DNA: TGTGCCAGCAGGGGGGGTACAGGATATCTTGGGGGGCAGTTCTTC.

The V gene is TRBV11-3, the J gene TRBJ2-1, with 7 bases identical to TRBD2. Germline CDR1 SGHNT, CDR2 YENEEA. V shed 5 bases, J shed 9 bases, and the junction held 10 bases outside the gene matches. The CDR3 covers 14 residues. The CDR3 is CASSRTGRGVEQFF. CDR3 coding DNA: TGTGCCAGCAGCCGAACCGGACGGGGGGTTGAGCAGTTCTTC.

This chain connects TRBV5-1 to TRBJ2-6; D perhaps matches TRBD2 (6 bases). This CDR3 has 15 amino acids. Germline loops: CDR1 SGHRS, CDR2 YFSETQ. Trimming shortened V by 0 bases and J by 4 bases, and 8 bases separated the two germline ends. CDR3 region: CASSLVAAGANVLTF. DNA of the CDR3: TGCGCCAGCAGCTTGGTAGCGGCAGGGGCCAACGTCCTGACTTTC.

This chain uses TRBV7-2 with TRBJ2-7; D not certain. The germline CDR1 and CDR2 sequences are SGHTA and FQGNSA. V was cut by 5 bases and J by 0 bases, with 14 bases left in between. The CDR3 is 15 residues long. CDR3 protein: CASSPSVVSSYEQYF. The CDR3 DNA reads as TGTGCCAGCAGCCCGTCTGTGGTGAGCTCCTACGAGCAGTACTTC.

The chain recombines TRBV2 with TRBJ2-4, with TRBD2 identical over 8 bases. Per the germline V gene, CDR1 is SNHLY and CDR2 is FYNNEI. The CDR3 length is 16 residues. With V trimmed by 1 base and J by 9 bases, 11 bases remained unmatched. The CDR3 coding sequence is TGTGCCAGCAGTGAAGGGGTTCCGGGACTAGTGATCATTCAGTACTTC. It yields the protein CASSEGVPGLVIIQYF.

The chain carries TRBV9 and TRBJ2-1, with 8 bases identical to TRBD2. In germline, CDR1 is SGDLS, CDR2 YYNGEE. CDR3 length: 15 residues. The junction had 12 bases not matched to a gene; V was cut back by 4 bases and J by 9 bases. CDR3 sequence: CASSPQAGDYGEQFF. The CDR3 DNA reads TGTGCCAGCAGCCCCCAAGCGGGGGATTACGGTGAGCAGTTCTTC. The full variable domain, completed using reference TRBV9 and TRBJ2-1, is DSGVTQTPKHLITATGQRVTLRCSPRSGDLSVYWYQQSLDQGLQFLIQYYNGEERAKGNILERFSAQQFPDLHSELNLSSLELGDSALYFCASSPQAGDYGEQFFGPGTRLTVL.

This clone was counted a few times. V is TRBV11-3 and J is TRBJ1-4; D ambiguous. Trimming cost V 3 bases and J 3 bases, with 11 bases left between them. The CDR3 contains 15 residues. CDR1 is SGHNT and CDR2 is YENEEA in the germline V gene. The DNA for the CDR3 is TGTGCCAGCAGCTTCGGGCCCGTTGCTAATGAAAAACTGTTTTTT. Protein product: CASSFGPVANEKLFF.

CDR3 in amino acids: CATQTKSYEQYF. The CDR3 nucleotides read TGTGCCACTCAGACAAAATCCTACGAGCAGTACTTC. The chain has TRBV19 and TRBJ2-7; D gene unclear. CDR1 and CDR2 (germline): LNHDA, SQIVND (reference sequence). CDR3 size: 12 residues. V lost 10 bases and J lost 1, with 11 bases in between. Full variable domain (missing parts from reference TRBV19 and TRBJ2-7): DGGITQSPKYLFRKEGQNVTLSCEQNLNHDAMYWYRQDPGQGLRLIYYSQIVNDFQKGDIAEGYSVSREKKESFPLTVTSAQKNPTAFYLCATQTKSYEQYFGPGTRLTVT.

This sequence joins TRBV4-1 and TRBJ2-1; 10 nucleotides align to TRBD1. Germline values: CDR1 MGHRA, CDR2 YSYEKL. Losses at the gene ends were 5 bases for V and 7 bases for J; bases not matched to a gene: 8. This CDR3 has 15 residues. CDR3 nucleotides: TGCGCCAGCAGCTACCGGGACAGGGGCGCAAATGAGCAGTTCTTC. This gives the protein CASSYRDRGANEQFF.

V usage is TRBV27 and J usage is TRBJ1-1, with a possible D match to TRBD1 (5 bases). CDR3 length: 14 amino acids. V gave up 1 base and J gave up 11 bases, with 17 bases separating them. CDR1 and CDR2 from the germline V gene are MNHEY and SMNVEV (reference sequence). The CDR3 DNA sequence: TGTGCCAGCAGTTTATTCCCCAGGGTAGCGGTCGCTTTCTTT. This codes for CASSLFPRVAVAFF.

The rearrangement uses TRBV5-5 and TRBJ2-2, with 7 positions matching TRBD1. Trimming cost V 4 bases and J 6 bases; bases outside gene matches: 12. Per germline, CDR1 SGHKS and CDR2 YYEKEE (reference sequence). This CDR3 has 16 residues. The CDR3 DNA is TGTGCCAGCAGCCAAACAGGGGTTAGTGGCGCCGGGGAGCTGTTTTTT. The encoded protein is CASSQTGVSGAGELFF. The whole variable domain, filled in from reference TRBV5-5 and TRBJ2-2, reads DAGVTQSPTHLIKTRGQQVTLRCSPISGHKSVSWYQQVLGQGPQFIFQYYEKEERGRGNFPDRFSARQFPNYSSELNVNALLLGDSALYLCASSQTGVSGAGELFFGEGSRLTVL.

The chain has TRBV18 and TRBJ2-5, with a tentative D call TRBD2 (5 bases). V lost 2 bases and J 2 bases, leaving 9 bases between the germline ends. Per the germline V gene, CDR1 is KGHSH and CDR2 is LQKENI. The CDR3 sequence is 14 residues long. The CDR3 is CASSPGSVQETQYF. In DNA, the CDR3 is TGTGCCAGCTCACCAGGGAGCGTACAAGAGACCCAGTACTTC.

The chain joins TRBV2 to TRBJ1-3; TRBD1 is a possible D gene (5 bases). V lost 4 bases, J lost 3 bases, and 7 bases lay in between. The CDR3 sequence is 13 residues long. CDR1 SNHLY and CDR2 FYNNEI come from the germline V gene. CDR3 in DNA: TGTGCCAGCAGTGTCCAGGGTGGAAACACCATATATTTT. Protein sequence: CASSVQGGNTIYF.

The count of this clone is one. V gene TRBV6-1 combines with J gene TRBJ2-1; 8 bases fit TRBD1. Losses at the gene ends were 4 bases for V and 4 bases for J; bases not matched to a gene: 6. CDR1 is MNHNS, CDR2 SASEGT, per germline. This CDR3 comprises 15 residues. The CDR3 sequence is CASSATRDRYNEQFF. CDR3 DNA: TGTGCCAGCAGTGCGACCCGGGACAGGTACAATGAGCAGTTCTTC.

The chain has TRBV4-1 and TRBJ1-1; D is ambiguous. The CDR3 covers 14 residues. Germline CDR1 reads MGHRA; CDR2 reads YSYEKL. V was clipped by 1 base and J by 6 bases, with 12 bases between them. For the CDR3, the DNA is TGCGCCAGCAGCCAAGCTCGGATGGGATCTGAAGCTTTCTTT. Residues: CASSQARMGSEAFF.

The genes are TRBV2 and TRBJ1-5; no clear D. Germline CDR1 is SNHLY and CDR2 is FYNNEI. This CDR3 has 12 amino acids. V was clipped by 7 bases and J by 0 bases, with 4 bases between them. The DNA for the CDR3 is TGTGCCAGCACCAATAGCAATCAGCCCCAGCATTTT. Amino acids: CASTNSNQPQHF. The full variable domain, rest sourced from reference TRBV2 and TRBJ1-5, is EPEVTQTPSHQVTQMGQEVILRCVPISNHLYFYWYRQILGQKVEFLVSFYNNEISEKSEIFDDQFSVERPDGSNFTLKIRSTKLEDSAMYFCASTNSNQPQHFGDGTRLSIL.

The J gene is TRBJ2-7, the V gene TRBV11-3, with D hard to call. The CDR3 contains 11 residues. Trimming removed 5 bases from V and 1 base from J, with 3 bases in between. Germline V gene sequence: CDR1 SGHNT, CDR2 YENEEA. CDR3 sequence reads: CASSESYEQYF. The CDR3 DNA follows: TGTGCCAGCAGCGAATCCTACGAGCAGTACTTC.

This clone was seen just once. The chain is built from TRBV6-5 and TRBJ1-2; TRBD1 might be the D (6 bases). Germline V gene data show CDR1 as MNHEY and CDR2 as SVGAGI. This CDR3 has 14 amino acids. V lost 0 bases and J lost 7, with 12 bases in between. CDR3 nucleotide sequence: TGTGCCAGCAGTTACTCAAGACAGGCTCCTGGCTACACCTTC. Encoded protein: CASSYSRQAPGYTF.

V gene TRBV30 combines with J gene TRBJ1-5, with a possible D match to TRBD1 (5 bases). Germline loops: CDR1 GTSNPN, CDR2 SVGIG (reference sequence). V was trimmed by 3 bases and J by 4 bases, leaving 10 bases between them. The CDR3 runs 13 residues. The CDR3 coding sequence is TGTGCCTGGAGCGCGACAGAAAATCAGCCCCAGCATTTT. Translated, it gives CAWSATENQPQHF.

The rearrangement joins TRBV7-2 to TRBJ2-1; D ambiguous. The V end lost 1 base, the J end lost 9 bases, and 16 bases lay between the germline ends. The CDR3 has 15 residues. Germline V gives CDR1 SGHTA, CDR2 FQGNSA. Here the CDR3 DNA reads TGTGCCAGCAGCTTAGGGTCCTTCGGCATCGCTGAGCAGTTCTTC. This sequence encodes CASSLGSFGIAEQFF.

The chain joins TRBV18 to TRBJ1-1; perhaps TRBD1 as D (5 bases). CDR3 size: 15 residues. Trimming took 3 bases from V and 0 from J, leaving 11 bases between them. CDR1 and CDR2 (germline): KGHSH, LQKENI. This chain's CDR3 is CASSPQVTVNTEAFF. In nucleotides, the CDR3 is TGTGCCAGCTCACCCCAGGTGACAGTGAACACTGAAGCTTTCTTT.